This TCR beta chain stems from a study of T cell repertoires in cytomegalovirus infection. There are a few counts of this clonotype. Antigen unknown. In TCRdb, the reads were re-called with MiXCR into one record per CDR3 protein. This sample has some 100,000 distinct CDR3 sequences, with around 22% found just once. Study-level findings and limits: Cumulated frequencies of public TCR beta families served to identify carriers of CMV plus the relevant HLA.

V lost 6 bases and J lost 7; bases outside the gene matches: 5. The CDR3 totals 12 residues. The chain combines TRBV12-3 or TRBV12-4 with TRBJ2-5; TRBD1 matches 7 bases. Sequenced input: CD8+ T cells from PBMCs. The receptor was derived from a human donor in good health (CMV status not recorded). Some clones in this sample may be carry-over from other donors' samples. CDR3 sequence (DNA): TGTGCCAGCAGCTGGGACAGCAGGACCCAGTACTTC. Its protein product is CASSWDSRTQYF.